A selection of T cell receptor beta chains follows, all from one sample in a study of vaccination and CD4 T cells after COVID-19. Their target antigens are unknown. TCRdb analysed the PCR reads with MiXCR anew, one entry per CDR3 protein. The sample consists of 25,000 or so distinct CDR3 sequences, around 64% of them appearing once. This sample comprised CD4+ T cells from blood, cultured in vitro, obtained after SARS-CoV-2 vaccination. The source of these receptors is a human donor who received a COVID-19 vaccine. The conserved cysteine and the conserved F or W are not part of the CDR3 here. A D gene is named only where the DNA matches it firmly.

>-|TRBJ2-5|TRBV20-1
SANLGDGGETQY
>-|TRBJ2-7|TRBV7-9
ASRLQGEQY
>-|TRBJ1-1|TRBV27
ASSPAWDTLGGNTEAF
>-|TRBJ1-5|TRBV7-9
ASSLAGAGSNQPQH
>TRBD2|TRBJ2-3|TRBV20-1
SVDGLAGENTQY
>-|TRBJ1-2|TRBV7-9
ASSPGRANYGYT
>-|TRBJ1-2|TRBV5-1
ASSLSANTNYGYT
>TRBD2|TRBJ2-5|TRBV6-1
ASLKRTSGFQETQY
>TRBD1|TRBJ1-1|TRBV15
ATSSTGGGEAF
>-|TRBJ2-1|TRBV7-9
ASSLSATDPLA
>TRBD2|TRBJ2-7|TRBV7-9
ASSFPAGGSYEQY
>TRBD2|TRBJ2-1|TRBV6-2/TRBV6-3
ASSYSKGLAGGNEQF
>TRBD1|TRBJ1-5|TRBV12-3/TRBV12-4
ASTKDRGSNQPQH
>TRBD1|TRBJ2-7|TRBV6-1
ASSDTGGHYEQY
>-|TRBJ1-2|TRBV10-3
AISDRGSNYGYT
>-|TRBJ1-2|TRBV12-3/TRBV12-4
ASSPGLLGGYT
>-|TRBJ2-5|TRBV6-2/TRBV6-3
ASSQRQETQY
>TRBD1|TRBJ2-7|TRBV10-1
ASSVPGQGAYEQY
>TRBD1|TRBJ2-4|TRBV6-5
ASSYSQGAGNIQY
>-|TRBJ1-2|TRBV6-1
ASTLGPSYGYT
>-|TRBJ1-2|TRBV7-9
ASSLDGVYGYT
>TRBD1|TRBJ1-1|TRBV19
ASRTSGTANTEAF
>TRBD1|TRBJ1-5|TRBV19
ASSLHRDRVRVVNQPQH
>-|TRBJ2-1|TRBV7-7
ASSLGGFDEQF
>TRBD1|TRBJ1-2|TRBV7-2
ASSDRVSFGYT
>-|TRBJ2-7|TRBV15
ATRGHMSSYEQY
>-|TRBJ1-1|TRBV15
ATSRDKETEAF
>-|TRBJ1-4|TRBV10-3
AISESGTAEKLF